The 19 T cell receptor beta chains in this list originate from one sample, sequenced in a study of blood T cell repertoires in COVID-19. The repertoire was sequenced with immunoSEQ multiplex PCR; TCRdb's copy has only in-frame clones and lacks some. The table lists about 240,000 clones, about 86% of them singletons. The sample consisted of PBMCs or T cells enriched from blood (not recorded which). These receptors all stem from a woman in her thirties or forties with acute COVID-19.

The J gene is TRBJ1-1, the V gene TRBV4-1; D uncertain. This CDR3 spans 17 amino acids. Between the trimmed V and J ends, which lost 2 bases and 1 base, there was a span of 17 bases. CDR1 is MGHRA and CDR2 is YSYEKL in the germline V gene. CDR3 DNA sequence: TGCGCCAGCAGCCAAAGGGCTGGGGAGGCCTGGAACACTGAAGCTTTCTTT. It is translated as CASSQRAGEAWNTEAFF.

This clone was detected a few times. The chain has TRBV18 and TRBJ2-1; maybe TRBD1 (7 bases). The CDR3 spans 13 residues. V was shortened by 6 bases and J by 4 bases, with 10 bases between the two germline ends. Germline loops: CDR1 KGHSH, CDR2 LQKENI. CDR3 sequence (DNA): TGTGCCAGCTCTGCGGGACAGTACAATGAGCAGTTCTTC. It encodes CASSAGQYNEQFF.

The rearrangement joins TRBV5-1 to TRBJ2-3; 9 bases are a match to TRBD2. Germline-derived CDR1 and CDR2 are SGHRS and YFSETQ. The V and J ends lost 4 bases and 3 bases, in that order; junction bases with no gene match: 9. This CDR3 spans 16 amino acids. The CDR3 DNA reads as TGCGCCAGCAGCCCAGTAGATAGCGGGGGAACAGATACGCAGTATTTT. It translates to CASSPVDSGGTDTQYF.

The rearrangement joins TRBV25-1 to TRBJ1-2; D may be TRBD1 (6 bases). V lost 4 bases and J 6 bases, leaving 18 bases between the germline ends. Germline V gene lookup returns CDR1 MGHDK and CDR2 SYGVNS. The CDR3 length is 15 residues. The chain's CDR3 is CASSVDSPPGDGYTF. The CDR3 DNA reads TGTGCCAGCAGTGTGGACAGCCCACCAGGGGATGGCTACACCTTC.

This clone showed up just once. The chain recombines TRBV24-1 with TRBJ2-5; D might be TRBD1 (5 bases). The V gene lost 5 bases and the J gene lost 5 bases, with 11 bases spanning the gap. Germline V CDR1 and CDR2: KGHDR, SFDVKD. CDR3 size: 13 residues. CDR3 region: CATSGGPGETQYF. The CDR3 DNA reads TGTGCCACCAGTGGCGGTCCAGGGGAGACCCAGTACTTC.

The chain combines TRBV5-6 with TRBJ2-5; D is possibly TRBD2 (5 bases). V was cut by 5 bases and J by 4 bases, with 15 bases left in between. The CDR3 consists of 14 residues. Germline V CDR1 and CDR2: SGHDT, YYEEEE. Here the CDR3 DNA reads TGTGCCAGCAGTTCCCGAGGGATCCGAGAGACCCAGTACTTC. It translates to CASSSRGIRETQYF.

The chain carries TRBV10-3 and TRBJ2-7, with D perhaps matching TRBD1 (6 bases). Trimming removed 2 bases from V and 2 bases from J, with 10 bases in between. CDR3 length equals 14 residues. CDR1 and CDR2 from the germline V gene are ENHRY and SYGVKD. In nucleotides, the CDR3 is TGTGCCATCAGTGAGGGGGGCAGAGCCTACGAGCAGTACTTC. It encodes CAISEGGRAYEQYF.

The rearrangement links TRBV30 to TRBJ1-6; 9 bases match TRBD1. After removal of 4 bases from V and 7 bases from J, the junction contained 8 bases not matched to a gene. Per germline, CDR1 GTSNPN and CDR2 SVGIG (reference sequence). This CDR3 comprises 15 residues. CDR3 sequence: CAWTPGQGLNSPLHF. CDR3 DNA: TGTGCCTGGACCCCGGGACAGGGACTCAATTCACCCCTCCACTTT.

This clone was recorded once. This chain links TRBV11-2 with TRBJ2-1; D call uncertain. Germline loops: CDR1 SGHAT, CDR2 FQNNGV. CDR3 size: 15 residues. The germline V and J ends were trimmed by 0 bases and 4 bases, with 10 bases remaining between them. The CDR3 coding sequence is TGTGCCAGCAGCTTAGATCACCAGGATTACAATGAGCAGTTCTTC. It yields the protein CASSLDHQDYNEQFF.

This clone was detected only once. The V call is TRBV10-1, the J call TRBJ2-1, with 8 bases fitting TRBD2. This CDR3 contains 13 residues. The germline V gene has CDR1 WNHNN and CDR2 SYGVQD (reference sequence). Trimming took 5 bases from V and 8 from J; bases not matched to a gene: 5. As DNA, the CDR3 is TGCGCCAGCAGTCGAAGCGGGAGAGATGAGCAGTTCTTC. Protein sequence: CASSRSGRDEQFF.

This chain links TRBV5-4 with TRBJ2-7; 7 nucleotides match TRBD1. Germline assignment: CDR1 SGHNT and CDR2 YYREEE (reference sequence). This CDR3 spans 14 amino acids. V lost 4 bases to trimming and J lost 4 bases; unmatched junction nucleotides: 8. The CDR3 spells CASSHYRGRYEQYF. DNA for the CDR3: TGTGCCAGCAGCCATTACAGGGGCCGGTACGAGCAGTACTTC.

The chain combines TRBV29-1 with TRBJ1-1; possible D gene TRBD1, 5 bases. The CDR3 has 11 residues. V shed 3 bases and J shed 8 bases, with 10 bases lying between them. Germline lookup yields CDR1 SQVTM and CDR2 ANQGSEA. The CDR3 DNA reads TGCAGCGTTGATTGGGGGGGGGAAGCTTTCTTT. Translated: CSVDWGGEAFF. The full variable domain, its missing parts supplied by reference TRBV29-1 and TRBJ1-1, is SAVISQKPSRDICQRGTSLTIQCQVDSQVTMMFWYRQQPGQSLTLIATANQGSEATYESGFVIDKFPISRPNLTFSTLTVSNMSPEDSSIYLCSVDWGGEAFFGQGTRLTVV.

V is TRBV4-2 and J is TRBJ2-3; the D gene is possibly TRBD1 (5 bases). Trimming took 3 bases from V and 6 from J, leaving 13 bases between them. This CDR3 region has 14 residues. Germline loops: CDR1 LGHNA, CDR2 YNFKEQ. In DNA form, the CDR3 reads TGTGCCAGCAGCCATAACGCCAGGGCGGATACGCAGTATTTT. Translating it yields CASSHNARADTQYF.

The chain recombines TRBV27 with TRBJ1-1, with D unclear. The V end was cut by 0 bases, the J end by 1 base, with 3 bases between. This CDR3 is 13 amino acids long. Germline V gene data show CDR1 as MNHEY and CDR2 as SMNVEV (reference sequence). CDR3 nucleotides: TGTGCCAGCAGTTTATCGGCGAACACTGAAGCTTTCTTT. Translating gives CASSLSANTEAFF.

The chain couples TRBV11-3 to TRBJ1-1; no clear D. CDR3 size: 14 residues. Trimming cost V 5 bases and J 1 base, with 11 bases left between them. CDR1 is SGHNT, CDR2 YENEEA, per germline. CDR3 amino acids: CASSLPFPNTEAFF. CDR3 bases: TGTGCCAGCAGCCTCCCTTTCCCGAACACTGAAGCTTTCTTT.

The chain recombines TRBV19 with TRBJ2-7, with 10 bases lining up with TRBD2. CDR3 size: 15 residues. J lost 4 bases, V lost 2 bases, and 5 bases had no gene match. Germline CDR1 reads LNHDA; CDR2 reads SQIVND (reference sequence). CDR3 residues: CASSITASGSYEQYF. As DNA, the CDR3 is TGTGCCAGTAGTATAACGGCTAGCGGGAGTTACGAGCAGTACTTC.

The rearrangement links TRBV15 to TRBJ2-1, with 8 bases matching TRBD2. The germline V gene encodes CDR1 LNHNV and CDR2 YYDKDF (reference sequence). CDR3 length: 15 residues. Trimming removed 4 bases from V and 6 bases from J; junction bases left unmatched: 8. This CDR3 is CATSKPGLGTNEQFF. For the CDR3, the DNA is TGTGCCACCAGCAAACCGGGACTAGGAACCAATGAGCAGTTCTTC.

CDR3 in amino acids: CASSGTGGPGELFF. For the CDR3, the DNA is TGTGCCAGCAGTGGGACAGGGGGTCCCGGGGAGCTGTTTTTT. The rearrangement links TRBV9 to TRBJ2-2; 11 bases match TRBD1. CDR1 is SGDLS, CDR2 YYNGEE, per germline. Trimming took 5 bases from V and 6 from J; bases not matched to a gene: 3. This CDR3 is 14 amino acids long.

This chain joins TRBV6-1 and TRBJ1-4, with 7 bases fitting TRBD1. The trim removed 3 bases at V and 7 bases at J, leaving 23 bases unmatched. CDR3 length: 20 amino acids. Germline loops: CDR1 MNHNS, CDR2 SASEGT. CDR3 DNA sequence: TGTGCCAGCAGTGACCCGGGACAGCCCCTCCGAAACCCAGGCGGTGAAAAACTGTTTTTT. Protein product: CASSDPGQPLRNPGGEKLFF.